Reported below is one T cell receptor (beta chain). Its antigen is not identified. Here immunoSEQ multiplex PCR was the method, and the copy in TCRdb shows in-frame clones only, minus some. The sample holds 100,000 to 150,000 clones, 87% seen once. The sample originates from a study of T cell responses to AZD1222 COVID-19 vaccine. Study outcomes and limitations: Targets within unmutated variant regions were reportedly found for nearly half of spike-specific TCRs. No repertoire was sampled before or during the peak T cell response, only after it. Baseline seropositivity characterized only a handful of AZD1222 recipients.

CDR1 and CDR2 (germline): SQVTM, ANQGSEA. Trimming at V came to 6 bases and at J to 4 bases, leaving 11 bases not matched to a gene. This CDR3 contains 14 residues. The chain combines TRBV29-1 with TRBJ1-2; 7 bases match TRBD1. The sequenced sample was peripheral blood, obtained on day 0 of AZD1222 vaccination. The sequence came from an adult in good health. This CDR3 reads CSVKPGTALYGYTF. The CDR3 coding sequence is TGCAGCGTCAAGCCCGGGACAGCCCTCTATGGCTACACCTTC. Together with reference TRBV29-1 and TRBJ1-2, the CDR3 gives the full variable domain: SAVISQKPSRDICQRGTSLTIQCQVDSQVTMMFWYRQQPGQSLTLIATANQGSEATYESGFVIDKFPISRPNLTFSTLTVSNMSPEDSSIYLCSVKPGTALYGYTFGSGTRLTVV.